This T cell receptor (beta chain) was captured by sequencing in a study of T cells in Graves' hyperthyroidism and ophthalmopathy. What was amplified from RNA transcripts were TCR beta CDR3 regions. An initial round of RT-PCR targeting the TCR CDR3 relied on the HTBI primer set. A single record per CDR3 protein comes from TCRdb applying MiXCR to the multiplex PCR reads. The sample includes hundreds of thousands of distinct CDR3 sequences, 15% to 18% of them seen just once. Looked up from germline, CDR1 is ENHRY and CDR2 is SYGVKD. Trimming removed 5 bases from V and 5 bases from J; junction bases left unmatched: 3. The CDR3 has 12 residues. This clonotype was counted only a few times.

Specimen: blood. V usage is TRBV10-3 and J usage is TRBJ2-7, with 7 bases matching TRBD1. The receptor was isolated from a woman between 18 and 29 years old with Graves' hyperthyroidism. CDR3 coding DNA: TGTGCCATCAGTAAAGACAGGGACGAGCAGTACTTC. Amino acids: CAISKDRDEQYF.